Below, 19 T cell receptor beta chains from the same sample are listed, as sequenced in a study of T cell repertoires in cytomegalovirus infection. Antigens for these TCRs are unknown. MiXCR, run by TCRdb on the reads, gives a single entry per CDR3 protein. The table lists a few hundred thousand distinct CDR3 sequences, just under 40% of them singletons. Sequences were derived from cultured PBMCs, sampled from culture after CMV antigen stimulation. The receptors shown here come from a human donor in good health (CMV status not recorded). Some clones in this sample may be carry-over from other donors' samples.

The V and J genes are TRBV7-2 and TRBJ2-1; 9 nucleotides agree with TRBD2. The CDR3 spans 19 residues. From germline, CDR1 is SGHTA and CDR2 FQGNSA. Unmatched junction bases numbered 11, after V lost 2 bases and J lost 0 bases. The CDR3 protein is CASSLWPSGVVGSYNEQFF. CDR3 nucleotide sequence: TGTGCCAGCAGCTTATGGCCTAGCGGGGTAGTGGGCTCCTACAATGAGCAGTTCTTC.

Written as DNA, the CDR3 is TGTGCCAGCAGTTCGGGGGCTTGGGACTACCTTCTAGCCAAAAACATTCAGTACTTC. Translation: CASSSGAWDYLLAKNIQYF. The chain uses TRBV6-2 or TRBV6-3 and TRBJ2-4; D perhaps matches TRBD2 (7 bases). From germline, CDR1 is MNHEY and CDR2 SVGEGT. This CDR3 contains 19 residues. V was cut by 4 bases and J by 0 bases, with 22 bases left in between.

The J gene is TRBJ1-6, the V gene TRBV6-2 or TRBV6-3; the D is unclear. The CDR3 is made up of 16 amino acids. The germline CDR1 and CDR2 sequences are MNHEY and SVGEGT. V lost 4 bases to trimming and J lost 6 bases, with 16 bases between them. CDR3 amino acids: CASSFEGWALNSPLHF. The CDR3 DNA follows: TGTGCCAGCAGTTTCGAGGGATGGGCACTTAATTCACCCCTCCACTTT.

The chain joins TRBV7-9 to TRBJ1-5, with TRBD1 matching over 10 bases. Trimming took 5 bases from V and 7 from J; bases not matched to a gene: 8. The CDR3 extends over 15 amino acids. CDR1 is SEHNR and CDR2 is FQNEAQ in the germline V gene (reference sequence). CDR3 nucleotide sequence: TGTGCCAGCAGCCCTAGAGGGACAGGGGACCAGCCCCAGCATTTT. Translating gives CASSPRGTGDQPQHF.

The rearrangement links TRBV12-3 or TRBV12-4 to TRBJ2-1; 13 bases agree with TRBD2. This CDR3 spans 15 amino acids. The J segment lost 7 bases and the V segment lost 5 bases, leaving 5 bases of the junction unmatched. The CDR3 spells CASSALAGGPNEQFF. The CDR3 DNA reads TGTGCCAGCAGTGCACTAGCGGGGGGGCCGAATGAGCAGTTCTTC.

CDR3 residues: CASRKREAHNEQFF. CDR3 bases: TGTGCCAGCAGAAAGCGGGAGGCCCACAATGAGCAGTTCTTC. This sequence joins TRBV12-3 or TRBV12-4 and TRBJ2-1; 9 nucleotides line up with TRBD2. CDR3 length equals 14 residues. Trimming took 6 bases from V and 5 from J; bases not matched to a gene: 5.

This clonotype turned up a few times. V is TRBV6-1 and J is TRBJ2-6; D is possibly TRBD1 (5 bases). Trimming pared 7 bases from V and 1 base from J, leaving 8 bases between. CDR3 length: 14 residues. Germline lookup yields CDR1 MNHNS and CDR2 SASEGT. The CDR3 DNA is TGTGCCAGCAATCCAGGGTCTGGGGCCAACGTCCTGACTTTC. Its protein product is CASNPGSGANVLTF.

This clonotype has a count of ten or more. This sequence joins TRBV7-2 and TRBJ2-3; D uncertain. Germline CDR1 and CDR2: SGHTA and FQGNSA. This CDR3 has 12 residues. The ends were cut back, 5 bases at V and 1 base at J, with 4 bases in the middle. CDR3 protein: CASSPGTDTQYF. Written as DNA, the CDR3 is TGTGCCAGCAGCCCCGGCACAGATACGCAGTATTTT.

The chain employs TRBV7-8 and TRBJ1-1; D is ambiguous. From germline, CDR1 is SGHVS and CDR2 FQNEAQ. The V end was cut by 0 bases, the J end by 1 base, with 12 bases between. CDR3 length equals 16 residues. In DNA, the CDR3 is TGTGCCAGCAGCTTAGCGTTCGGGGAGAGGAACACTGAAGCTTTCTTT. It specifies CASSLAFGERNTEAFF.

V is TRBV2 and J is TRBJ1-6; a weak D match, TRBD1 (6 bases). The length of the CDR3 is 12 residues. Deletions cut 4 bases from V and 8 bases from J, with 6 bases between. Germline loops: CDR1 SNHLY, CDR2 FYNNEI. CDR3 bases: TGTGCCAGCAGTGCAGGGGATTCACCCCTCCACTTT. Protein product: CASSAGDSPLHF.

This chain connects TRBV4-2 to TRBJ1-3, with D perhaps TRBD1 (6 bases). This CDR3 comprises 15 residues. Trimming stripped 0 bases from V and 1 base from J, with 7 bases between. Germline V gene data show CDR1 as LGHNA and CDR2 as YNFKEQ. DNA of the CDR3: TGTGCCAGCAGCCAAGAGGGGACATCTGGAAACACCATATATTTT. Translating it yields CASSQEGTSGNTIYF.

This clonotype was counted ten times or more. This sequence joins TRBV7-2 and TRBJ2-1; 7 bases match TRBD2. V was pared by 8 bases and J by 0 bases, with 4 bases of the junction left unmatched. CDR3 length: 14 residues. Germline CDR1 SGHTA, CDR2 FQGNSA. The CDR3 is CASSRGDSYNEQFF. The DNA of the CDR3 is TGTGCCAGCTCACGGGGGGACTCCTACAATGAGCAGTTCTTC.

Here the CDR3 DNA reads TGTGCCACCAGCAGCGACTCCCGGACGGTGACCTACAATGAGCAGTTCTTC. Translated: CATSSDSRTVTYNEQFF. The chain has TRBV15 and TRBJ2-1, with unresolved D. Germline CDR1 and CDR2: LNHNV and YYDKDF (reference sequence). Trimming removed 3 bases from V and 2 bases from J, with 17 bases in between. CDR3 length: 17 residues.

This clonotype was picked up a small number of times. The chain uses TRBV9 and TRBJ2-1, with a weak D call TRBD2 (7 bases). Germline lookup yields CDR1 SGDLS and CDR2 YYNGEE. This CDR3 comprises 17 residues. V lost 10 bases and J 5 bases, leaving 28 bases between the germline ends. The CDR3 spells CALTDFWGGESNNEQFF. CDR3 DNA: TGTGCCTTAACGGACTTTTGGGGGGGCGAGTCCAACAATGAGCAGTTCTTC.

At least ten counts were recorded for this clonotype. The CDR3 DNA is TGTGCCAGCAGCCTCTGGGGGGGAGTAATTAGAGACGAGCAGTACTTC. This codes for CASSLWGGVIRDEQYF. The chain is built from TRBV7-2 and TRBJ2-7, with 7 bases matching TRBD2. The CDR3 sequence is 16 residues long. V shed 5 bases and J 5 bases; nucleotides not matched to a gene: 15. Germline assignment: CDR1 SGHTA and CDR2 FQGNSA.

The genes are TRBV6-5 and TRBJ2-7, with 8 positions matching TRBD2. This CDR3 has 15 residues. Germline CDR1 is MNHEY and CDR2 is SVGAGI. The J segment lost 4 bases and the V segment lost 5 bases, leaving 10 bases of the junction unmatched. The CDR3 DNA reads TGTGCCAGCAGTGGGAGCGGGAGTAACTGGTACGAGCAGTACTTC. It codes for CASSGSGSNWYEQYF.

The chain links TRBV7-9 to TRBJ1-1, with D unclear. Germline V CDR1 and CDR2: SEHNR, FQNEAQ (reference sequence). V was clipped by 4 bases and J by 1 base, with 7 bases between them. The CDR3 spans 13 residues. CDR3 residues: CASSSAPNTEAFF. The CDR3 DNA follows: TGTGCCAGCAGCTCGGCCCCGAACACTGAAGCTTTCTTT. The full variable domain, rest sourced from reference TRBV7-9 and TRBJ1-1, is DTGVSQNPRHKITKRGQNVTFRCDPISEHNRLYWYRQTLGQGPEFLTYFQNEAQLEKSRLLSDRFSAERPKGSFSTLEIQRTEQGDSAMYLCASSSAPNTEAFFGQGTRLTVV.

The CDR3 loop is CASKVSPSTEAYGYTF. The CDR3 bases are TGCGCCAGCAAAGTTAGCCCATCGACTGAAGCCTATGGCTACACCTTC. The gene calls are TRBV5-1 and TRBJ1-2; D is unclear. The CDR3 has 16 amino acids. CDR1 and CDR2 from the germline V gene are SGHRS and YFSETQ. V was cut by 6 bases and J by 4 bases, with 22 bases left in between.

This clonotype was counted between two and nine times. The chain joins TRBV7-9 to TRBJ1-4; no clear D. Germline CDR1 reads SEHNR; CDR2 reads FQNEAQ (reference sequence). V lost 5 bases, J lost 7 bases, and 11 bases lay in between. The CDR3 is made up of 13 amino acids. In DNA form, the CDR3 reads TGTGCCAGCAGCCGACCCCCGGCTGAAAAACTGTTTTTT. Translating it yields CASSRPPAEKLFF.